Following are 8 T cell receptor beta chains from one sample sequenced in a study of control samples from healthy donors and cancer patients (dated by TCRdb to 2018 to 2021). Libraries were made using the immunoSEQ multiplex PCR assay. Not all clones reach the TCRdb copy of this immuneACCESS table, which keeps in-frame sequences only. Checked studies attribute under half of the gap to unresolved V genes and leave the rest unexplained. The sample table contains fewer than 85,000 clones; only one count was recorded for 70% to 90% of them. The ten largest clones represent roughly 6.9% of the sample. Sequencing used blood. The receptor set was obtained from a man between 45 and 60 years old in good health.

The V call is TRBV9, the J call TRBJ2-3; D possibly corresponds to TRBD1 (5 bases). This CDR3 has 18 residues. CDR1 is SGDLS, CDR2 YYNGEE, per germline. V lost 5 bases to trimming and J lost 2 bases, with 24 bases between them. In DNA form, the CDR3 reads TGTGCCAGCAGTGATGATGGAACAGGTCTCGACCCCACAGATACGCAGTATTTT. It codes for CASSDDGTGLDPTDTQYF.

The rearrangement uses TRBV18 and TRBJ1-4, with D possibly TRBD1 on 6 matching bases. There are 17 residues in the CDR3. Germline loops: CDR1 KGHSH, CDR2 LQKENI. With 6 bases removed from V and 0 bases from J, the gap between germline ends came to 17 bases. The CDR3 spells CASSPSRTVATNEKLFF. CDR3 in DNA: TGTGCCAGCTCCCCGAGCCGGACAGTTGCAACTAATGAAAAACTGTTTTTT.

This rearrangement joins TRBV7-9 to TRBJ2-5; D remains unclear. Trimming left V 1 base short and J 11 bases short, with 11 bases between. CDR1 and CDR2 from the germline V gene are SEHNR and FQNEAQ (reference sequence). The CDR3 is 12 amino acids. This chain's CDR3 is CASSLEGDRQYF. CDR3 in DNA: TGTGCCAGCAGCTTAGAAGGAGACCGGCAGTACTTC.

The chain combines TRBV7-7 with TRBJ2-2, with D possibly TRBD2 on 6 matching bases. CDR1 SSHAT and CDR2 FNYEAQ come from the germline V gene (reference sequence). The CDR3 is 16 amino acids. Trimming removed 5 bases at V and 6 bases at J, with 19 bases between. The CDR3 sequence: CASSRGRDGEAGELFF. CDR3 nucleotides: TGTGCCAGCAGCAGAGGGCGAGACGGGGAGGCCGGGGAGCTGTTTTTT.

The CDR3 DNA is TGTGCCAGCTCACCGCCGGGGACACCGGTATTCTACACCTTC. It codes for CASSPPGTPVFYTF. This chain joins TRBV18 and TRBJ1-2; D is perhaps TRBD1 (6 bases). This CDR3 spans 14 amino acids. Germline V lookup: CDR1 KGHSH, CDR2 LQKENI. V was pared by 3 bases and J by 10 bases, with 18 bases between.

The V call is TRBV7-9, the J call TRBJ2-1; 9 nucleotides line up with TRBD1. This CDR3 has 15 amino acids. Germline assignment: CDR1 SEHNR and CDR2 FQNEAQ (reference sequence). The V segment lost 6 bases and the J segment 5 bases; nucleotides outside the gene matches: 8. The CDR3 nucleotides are TGTGCCAGCAGTCAACCGGGACAGGGAGACAATGAGCAGTTCTTC. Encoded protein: CASSQPGQGDNEQFF.

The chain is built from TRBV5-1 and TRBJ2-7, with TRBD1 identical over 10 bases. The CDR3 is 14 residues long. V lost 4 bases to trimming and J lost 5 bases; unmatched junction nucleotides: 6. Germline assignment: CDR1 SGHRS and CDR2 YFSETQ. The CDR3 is CASSGRQGADEQYF. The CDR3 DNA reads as TGCGCCAGCAGCGGGCGACAGGGGGCTGACGAGCAGTACTTC.

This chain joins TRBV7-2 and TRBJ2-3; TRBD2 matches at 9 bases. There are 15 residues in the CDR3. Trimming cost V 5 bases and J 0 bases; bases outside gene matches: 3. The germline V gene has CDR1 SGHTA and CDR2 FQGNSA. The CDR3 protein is CASSPSGDSTDTQYF. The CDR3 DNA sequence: TGTGCCAGCAGCCCTAGCGGGGACAGCACAGATACGCAGTATTTT.